The 26 T cell receptor beta chains in this list originate from one sample, sequenced in a study of CD8+CD57+ T cells in acquired aplastic anemia. Researchers used genomic DNA as the template to profile TCR beta VDJ and CDR3. MiXCR, run by TCRdb on the reads, gives a single entry per CDR3 protein. The sample has about 190,000 distinct CDR3 sequences, 50% to 75% seen once. Source material: sorted CD4+, CD8+, or CD8+CD57+ T cells (not recorded which) from PBMCs. The receptors shown here come from a human donor with severe aplastic anemia or a healthy control (not recorded which).

The rearrangement joins TRBV11-2 to TRBJ1-2, with D unresolved. Germline CDR1 and CDR2: SGHAT and FQNNGV. Trimming shortened V by 2 bases and J by 1 base, and 8 bases separated the two germline ends. The CDR3 runs 14 residues. The chain's CDR3 is CASSLYPDNYGYTF. CDR3 coding DNA: TGTGCCAGCAGCTTATACCCCGATAACTATGGCTACACCTTC.

The chain has TRBV20-1 and TRBJ2-7, with unresolved D. V was pared by 1 base and J by 4 bases, with 11 bases between. Germline CDR1 and CDR2: DFQATT and SNEGSKA (reference sequence). The CDR3 is 13 residues long. CDR3 in amino acids: CSARGSGGYEQYF. In nucleotides, the CDR3 is TGCAGTGCTAGAGGGTCAGGCGGTTACGAGCAGTACTTC.

Only a few counts were recorded for this clonotype. The gene calls are TRBV12-3 or TRBV12-4 and TRBJ2-7; D is perhaps TRBD2 (6 bases). CDR3 length: 16 amino acids. The V and J ends lost 6 bases and 2 bases respectively, with 20 bases between them. This chain's CDR3 is CASSPPPLEGTYEQYF. The CDR3 bases are TGTGCCAGCAGCCCCCCCCCCTTGGAGGGCACCTACGAGCAGTACTTC.

As for this clonotype: A much larger clone sits a single nucleotide away, making a read error possible. The chain couples TRBV4-1 to TRBJ2-2; D possibly corresponds to TRBD2 (6 bases). Germline V gene data show CDR1 as MGHRA and CDR2 as YSYEKL. The CDR3 contains 15 residues. The CDR3 DNA reads TGCACCAGCAGCCAACTCGGGACTCCCCAAGCGGAGCTGTTTTTT. Translating gives CTSSQLGTPQAELFF.

The chain uses TRBV24-1 and TRBJ2-5; no clear D gene. The CDR3 is made up of 15 amino acids. The V end was cut by 2 bases, the J end by 1 base, with 10 bases between. Germline CDR1 KGHDR, CDR2 SFDVKD. The CDR3 DNA sequence: TGTGCCACCAGTGATTATAGACTCGGCCAAGAGACCCAGTACTTC. It yields the protein CATSDYRLGQETQYF.

The chain uses TRBV4-3 and TRBJ1-5; 10 positions agree with TRBD1. V lost 4 bases and J lost 4; bases outside the gene matches: 7. This CDR3 comprises 16 residues. CDR1 and CDR2 (germline): LGHNA, YSLEER. Written as DNA, the CDR3 is TGCGCCAGCAGCCCCTCGACAGGGGGCGCGAATCAGCCCCAGCATTTT. It specifies CASSPSTGGANQPQHF.

The table lists this clonotype with a count of one. This chain joins TRBV7-9 and TRBJ1-5; D is perhaps TRBD1 (5 bases). Germline lookup yields CDR1 SEHNR and CDR2 FQNEAQ (reference sequence). The CDR3 contains 15 residues. Trimming stripped 5 bases from V and 11 bases from J, with 22 bases between. CDR3 sequence (DNA): TGTGCCAGCAGCCCAAACGGCCAGGGCCCGGGAGCCCAGCATTTT. This translates into CASSPNGQGPGAQHF.

This chain joins TRBV7-9 and TRBJ2-6; D uncertain. Trimming took off 5 bases at V and 2 bases at J, with 13 bases between the two ends. Germline CDR1 SEHNR, CDR2 FQNEAQ (reference sequence). The CDR3 loop spans 16 amino acids. CDR3 DNA: TGTGCCAGCAGCCTTAACGTCGGGCCTGGGGCCAACGTCCTGACTTTC. This translates into CASSLNVGPGANVLTF.

The chain links TRBV2 to TRBJ2-2; 7 bases line up with TRBD1. In germline, CDR1 is SNHLY, CDR2 FYNNEI. The CDR3 loop spans 14 amino acids. With V trimmed by 11 bases and J by 1 base, 7 bases remained unmatched. CDR3 sequence: CAGPTGLNTGELFF. CDR3 coding DNA: TGTGCCGGCCCGACAGGGTTGAACACCGGGGAGCTGTTTTTT.

The table lists this clonotype with a count of one. The chain has TRBV24-1 and TRBJ1-5, with 8 bases fitting TRBD1. This CDR3 is 14 amino acids long. V shed 4 bases and J 7 bases; nucleotides not matched to a gene: 5. From germline, CDR1 is KGHDR and CDR2 SFDVKD. The CDR3, as DNA: TGTGCCACCAGTGACGCAGGGGGCGGACAGCCCCAGCATTTT. Translation: CATSDAGGGQPQHF.

There are a few counts of this clonotype. The rearrangement joins TRBV7-9 to TRBJ1-1; 7 bases are a match to TRBD1. The CDR3 runs 17 residues. The germline gives CDR1 SEHNR, CDR2 FQNEAQ (reference sequence). After removal of 3 bases from V and 4 bases from J, the junction contained 14 bases not matched to a gene. Here the CDR3 reads CASSLGDSYRRGTEAFF. CDR3 in DNA: TGTGCCAGCAGCTTGGGGGACAGTTATCGAAGGGGCACTGAAGCTTTCTTT.

This clonotype has only one observation. The CDR3 protein is CASSRTYSYEQYF. In DNA, the CDR3 is TGTGCCAGCAGCCGGACATACTCCTACGAGCAGTACTTC. The chain links TRBV14 to TRBJ2-7, with D maybe TRBD1 (5 bases). V lost 4 bases and J 0 bases, leaving 7 bases between the germline ends. Germline CDR1 SGHDN, CDR2 FVKESK. The CDR3 consists of 13 residues.

Worth noting for this clonotype: This may come from a read error, since a much larger clone is one base off. The V call is TRBV7-9, the J call TRBJ1-4; tentatively, D is TRBD1 (5 bases). The CDR3 sequence is 16 residues long. In germline, CDR1 is SEHNR, CDR2 FQNEAQ (reference sequence). Here the CDR3 DNA reads TGTGCCAGCAGCTTTGGGGTCGGGGGGACTAGTGAAAAACTGTTTTTT. This gives the protein CASSFGVGGTSEKLFF.

This clonotype has a handful of counts. J is TRBJ1-6 and V is TRBV15, with a possible D match to TRBD1 (5 bases). The V end was cut by 1 base, the J end by 7 bases, with 8 bases between. The germline V gene encodes CDR1 LNHNV and CDR2 YYDKDF (reference sequence). This CDR3 is 14 amino acids long. The CDR3 nucleotides read TGTGCCACCAGCAGAGTGGGGGAAAATTCACCCCTCCACTTT. It encodes CATSRVGENSPLHF.

V usage is TRBV15 and J usage is TRBJ1-2; D not certain. In germline, CDR1 is LNHNV, CDR2 YYDKDF (reference sequence). V was pared by 1 base and J by 1 base, with 10 bases between. The CDR3 is 15 amino acids. CDR3 sequence reads: CATSRGLSLNYGYTF. Written as DNA, the CDR3 is TGTGCCACCAGCAGAGGACTGAGCCTTAACTATGGCTACACCTTC.

The chain employs TRBV4-3 and TRBJ1-4; D may be TRBD1 (6 bases). Deletions cut 4 bases from V and 0 bases from J, with 15 bases between. The CDR3 covers 17 residues. Germline CDR1 reads LGHNA; CDR2 reads YSLEER. The CDR3 spells CASSPDGQLTTNEKLFF. In nucleotides, the CDR3 is TGCGCCAGCAGCCCCGACGGACAGTTAACAACTAATGAAAAACTGTTTTTT.

The genes are TRBV7-6 and TRBJ2-5, with unresolved D. CDR3 length equals 13 residues. Per germline, CDR1 SGHVS and CDR2 FNYEAQ. V was pared by 5 bases and J by 5 bases, with 12 bases between. The chain's CDR3 is CASSLTVGETQYF. The CDR3 DNA reads TGTGCCAGCAGCCTAACAGTGGGGGAGACCCAGTACTTC.

V usage is TRBV7-9 and J usage is TRBJ2-1; tentatively, D is TRBD1 (6 bases). The CDR3 runs 14 residues. Between the trimmed V and J ends, which lost 1 base and 5 bases, there was a span of 9 bases. Germline V gene sequence: CDR1 SEHNR, CDR2 FQNEAQ (reference sequence). DNA for the CDR3: TGTGCCAGCAGCTTAGGGACAGCTGACAATGAGCAGTTCTTC. The encoded protein is CASSLGTADNEQFF.

The genes are TRBV7-9 and TRBJ1-2; unclear D gene. The CDR3 extends over 13 amino acids. Germline V gene data show CDR1 as SEHNR and CDR2 as FQNEAQ (reference sequence). V was trimmed by 4 bases and J by 6 bases, leaving 12 bases between them. The CDR3 coding sequence is TGTGCCAGCAGCTCCTCCCACGGGAATGGCTACACCTTC. Its translation: CASSSSHGNGYTF.

This chain connects TRBV19 to TRBJ2-7, with no clear D. The CDR3 runs to 12 residues. Trimming stripped 10 bases from V and 0 bases from J, with 10 bases between. CDR1 is LNHDA and CDR2 is SQIVND in the germline V gene (reference sequence). DNA of the CDR3: TGTGCCACTCAGAGGAGCTCCTACGAGCAGTACTTC. Residues: CATQRSSYEQYF.

The chain employs TRBV10-1 and TRBJ2-7, with 8 nucleotides matching TRBD1. Germline V gene sequence: CDR1 WNHNN, CDR2 SYGVQD (reference sequence). V trimming: 3 bases; J trimming: 5 bases; junction bases outside the gene matches: 6. This CDR3 has 14 amino acids. This CDR3 is CASSEDRGGDEQYF. CDR3 nucleotides: TGCGCCAGCAGTGAAGACAGGGGAGGCGACGAGCAGTACTTC.

This clonotype was found many times. This chain joins TRBV3-1 and TRBJ1-2, with 9 nucleotides matching TRBD1. The CDR3 extends over 14 amino acids. Losses at the gene ends were 7 bases for V and 8 bases for J; bases not matched to a gene: 11. Germline values: CDR1 LGHDT, CDR2 YNNKEL (reference sequence). CDR3 DNA sequence: TGTGCCAGCACCGCGTCGGGACAGGGAGGAGGCTACACCTTC. Translation: CASTASGQGGGYTF.

The chain uses TRBV19 and TRBJ1-1; TRBD1 agrees at 10 bases. Germline V gene lookup returns CDR1 LNHDA and CDR2 SQIVND (reference sequence). This CDR3 is built from 17 residues. The V gene end was trimmed by 7 bases and the J gene end by 5 bases; junction bases not matched to a gene: 16. CDR3 nucleotide sequence: TGTGCCAGTATTCGAGACAGGGGGCGCGGGGTAGGGACTGAAGCTTTCTTT. Its protein is CASIRDRGRGVGTEAFF.

V gene TRBV7-6 combines with J gene TRBJ2-7, with 9 bases matching TRBD1. V was pared by 0 bases and J by 4 bases, with 4 bases of the junction left unmatched. Germline CDR1 and CDR2: SGHVS and FNYEAQ. CDR3 size: 15 residues. In DNA form, the CDR3 reads TGTGCCAGCAGCTTAGCGCACGACAGGGGGTACGAGCAGTACTTC. This translates into CASSLAHDRGYEQYF. The full variable domain, its missing parts supplied by reference TRBV7-6 and TRBJ2-7, is GAGVSQSPRYKVTKRGQDVALRCDPISGHVSLYWYRQALGQGPEFLTYFNYEAQQDKSGLPNDRFSAERPEGSISTLTIQRTEQRDSAMYRCASSLAHDRGYEQYFGPGTRLTVT.

This clonotype was seen repeatedly, ten times or more. The rearrangement links TRBV20-1 to TRBJ2-7; D could derive from TRBD1 or TRBD2 (5 bases each). From germline, CDR1 is DFQATT and CDR2 SNEGSKA (reference sequence). The germline V and J ends were trimmed by 0 bases and 1 base, with 13 bases remaining between them. The CDR3 loop spans 15 amino acids. CDR3 nucleotides: TGCAGTGCTAGAGACTACGGGACCGAATCCTACGAGCAGTACTTC. Translating it yields CSARDYGTESYEQYF.

This clonotype was found once. J is TRBJ2-7 and V is TRBV6-4, with D perhaps TRBD1 (5 bases). CDR3 length: 16 residues. Germline V gives CDR1 MRHNA, CDR2 SNTAGT. Between the trimmed V and J ends, which lost 0 bases and 5 bases, there was a span of 17 bases. DNA of the CDR3: TGTGCCAGCAGTGACTCGAAGCCAGGGTGGTTCGACGAGCAGTACTTC. Protein: CASSDSKPGWFDEQYF.